This is a list of T cell receptor beta chains from one sample in a study of immune evolution from preneoplasia to lung adenocarcinoma. Using immunoSEQ multiplex PCR, the repertoire was profiled, and TCRdb retains in-frame clones only, with some absent. The sample comprises about 4,900 clones, around 90% of which are singletons, and 2.5% to 3% rests with the top ten. Material for sequencing was FFPE invasive lung adenocarcinoma tissue. The source is a person in their fifties with lung adenocarcinoma. The CDR3 runs from the conserved cysteine through the conserved F or W. D genes are given only for firm matches. Part of the rows lack a size; the others show once, few, many or a class for expanded clones.

d_gene: -; abundance: -; v_gene: TRBV11-2; j_gene: TRBJ2-3; CDR3nt: TGTGCCAGCACCCCCGGACACGCGGTAGATACGCAGTATTTT; CDR3aa: CASTPGHAVDTQYF
d_gene: -; abundance: -; v_gene: TRBV30; j_gene: TRBJ2-2; CDR3nt: TGTGCCTGGAGAGTCGGGGGCGCGGTCACCGGGGAGCTGTTTTTT; CDR3aa: CAWRVGGAVTGELFF
d_gene: TRBD1; abundance: -; v_gene: TRBV19; j_gene: TRBJ1-1; CDR3nt: TGTGCCAGTACTTCCCAGGGGGGGAGGGGCACTGAAGCTTTCTTT; CDR3aa: CASTSQGGRGTEAFF
d_gene: -; abundance: -; v_gene: TRBV6-5; j_gene: TRBJ1-1; CDR3nt: TGTGCCAGCAGACGCCAGCAGAACACTGAAGCTTTCTTT; CDR3aa: CASRRQQNTEAFF
d_gene: TRBD1; abundance: -; v_gene: TRBV6-5; j_gene: TRBJ2-3; CDR3nt: TGTGCCAGCAGCGACAGGGGACCCTTGGATACGCAGTATTTT; CDR3aa: CASSDRGPLDTQYF
d_gene: -; abundance: -; v_gene: TRBV5-1; j_gene: TRBJ2-7; CDR3nt: TGCGCCAGCAGCTTGGCCAGGCGGGTCTATCGGGACTCGCGATCCTACGAGCAGTACTTC; CDR3aa: CASSLARRVYRDSRSYEQYF
d_gene: -; abundance: -; v_gene: TRBV6-5; j_gene: TRBJ1-2; CDR3nt: TGTGCCAGCAGCCGACAGTCCCCTAACTATGGCTACACCTTC; CDR3aa: CASSRQSPNYGYTF
d_gene: -; abundance: -; v_gene: TRBV6-5; j_gene: TRBJ2-6; CDR3nt: TGTGCCAGCAGTAGATCAGGGACTGGGGCCAACGTCCTGACTTTC; CDR3aa: CASSRSGTGANVLTF
d_gene: -; abundance: -; v_gene: TRBV19; j_gene: TRBJ2-1; CDR3nt: TGTGCCAGTAGTACCAGGGGCCCCTCCTACAATGAGCAGTTCTTC; CDR3aa: CASSTRGPSYNEQFF
d_gene: -; abundance: -; v_gene: TRBV7-3; j_gene: TRBJ2-2; CDR3nt: TGTGCCAGCAGCCAACGGGCCAGGGCCCTCACCGGGGAGCTGTTTTTT; CDR3aa: CASSQRARALTGELFF
d_gene: TRBD2; abundance: -; v_gene: TRBV5-6; j_gene: TRBJ2-3; CDR3nt: TGTGCCAGCAGCCCGGAACGAAGCGGGAGTTTGACAGATACGCAGTATTTT; CDR3aa: CASSPERSGSLTDTQYF
d_gene: -; abundance: -; v_gene: TRBV30; j_gene: TRBJ1-1; CDR3nt: TGTGCCTGGGTGTGGCAGGCCGCCACTGAAGCTTTCTTT; CDR3aa: CAWVWQAATEAFF
d_gene: -; abundance: once; v_gene: TRBV7-2; j_gene: TRBJ1-1; CDR3nt: TGTGCCAGCAGCTTAGGGCGGCACACTGAAGCTTTCTTT; CDR3aa: CASSLGRHTEAFF
d_gene: TRBD1; abundance: -; v_gene: TRBV18; j_gene: TRBJ1-1; CDR3nt: TGTGCCAGCTCAAGAGACAGGGCAACTGAAGCTTTCTTT; CDR3aa: CASSRDRATEAFF
d_gene: -; abundance: -; v_gene: TRBV28; j_gene: TRBJ1-1; CDR3nt: TGTGCCAGCAGCCCCTCACAAGGGAGGAGCACTGAAGCTTTCTTT; CDR3aa: CASSPSQGRSTEAFF
d_gene: -; abundance: -; v_gene: TRBV9; j_gene: TRBJ2-5; CDR3nt: TGTGCCAGCAGCGTAGTGGGGTCCGGTGAGACCCAGTACTTC; CDR3aa: CASSVVGSGETQYF
d_gene: -; abundance: -; v_gene: TRBV28; j_gene: TRBJ1-5; CDR3nt: TGTGCCAGCAGACAGGGCAATCAGCCCCAGCATTTT; CDR3aa: CASRQGNQPQHF
d_gene: -; abundance: -; v_gene: TRBV20-1; j_gene: TRBJ1-1; CDR3nt: TGCAGTATGACCGGGAACACTGAAGCTTTCTTT; CDR3aa: CSMTGNTEAFF
d_gene: TRBD2; abundance: -; v_gene: TRBV25-1; j_gene: TRBJ2-7; CDR3nt: TGTGCCAGCAGTGAAACGGGGGGAGGGCTTGGAGAGCAGTACTTC; CDR3aa: CASSETGGGLGEQYF
d_gene: TRBD2; abundance: -; v_gene: TRBV29-1; j_gene: TRBJ2-5; CDR3nt: TGCAGCGCACTGGGTAGCGGGACGGAGACCCAGTACTTC; CDR3aa: CSALGSGTETQYF
d_gene: -; abundance: -; v_gene: TRBV7-2; j_gene: TRBJ2-3; CDR3nt: TGTGCCAGCAGCATAGCGGCCCCCCGCACAGATACGCAGTATTTT; CDR3aa: CASSIAAPRTDTQYF
d_gene: -; abundance: -; v_gene: TRBV6-1; j_gene: TRBJ1-1; CDR3nt: TGTGCCAGCAGTATACAGGGACAAGAAGCTTTCTTT; CDR3aa: CASSIQGQEAFF
d_gene: -; abundance: -; v_gene: TRBV29-1; j_gene: TRBJ2-1; CDR3nt: TGCAGCGTTGAAGACTCTGTGCAGTTCTTC; CDR3aa: CSVEDSVQFF
d_gene: TRBD1; abundance: -; v_gene: TRBV6-6; j_gene: TRBJ2-1; CDR3nt: TGTGCCAGCATTACAGGGACAGGGGGCGGTGAGCAGTTCTTC; CDR3aa: CASITGTGGGEQFF
d_gene: TRBD2; abundance: few; v_gene: TRBV4-3; j_gene: TRBJ2-1; CDR3nt: TGCGCCAGCAGCCAAGATAGCCTAGCGGAGAATGAGCAGTTCTTC; CDR3aa: CASSQDSLAENEQFF
d_gene: TRBD1; abundance: -; v_gene: TRBV30; j_gene: TRBJ1-5; CDR3nt: TGTGCCTGGAGTGGCTCTGGGACAGGAGTAAATCAGCCCCAGCATTTT; CDR3aa: CAWSGSGTGVNQPQHF
d_gene: -; abundance: -; v_gene: TRBV2; j_gene: TRBJ2-1; CDR3nt: TGTGCCAGCAGGTGGGACACCTACAATGAGCAGTTCTTC; CDR3aa: CASRWDTYNEQFF
d_gene: -; abundance: -; v_gene: TRBV4-2; j_gene: TRBJ2-7; CDR3nt: TGTGCCAGCAGCCAAGAAAGGACTTCCTACGAGCAGTACTTC; CDR3aa: CASSQERTSYEQYF
d_gene: TRBD2; abundance: -; v_gene: TRBV30; j_gene: TRBJ2-2; CDR3nt: TGTGCCTGGAGCCGCGGGACTAGCGGGATGACCGGGGAGCTGTTTTTT; CDR3aa: CAWSRGTSGMTGELFF
d_gene: -; abundance: -; v_gene: TRBV4-2; j_gene: TRBJ1-1; CDR3nt: TGTGCCAGCAGCCAAGGCCTCACTGGGACACTGAACACTGAAGCTTTCTTT; CDR3aa: CASSQGLTGTLNTEAFF